The rows below give T cell receptor beta chains drawn from one sample of a study of post-analysis software for immune sequencing data. TCRdb analysed the PCR reads with MiXCR anew, one entry per CDR3 protein. This repertoire shows roughly 700,000 distinct CDR3 sequences, about 27% found once; its top ten account for more than 0.55%. Specimen: blood. These TCRs come from a girl under 18 with multiple sclerosis. CDR3s include the opening cysteine and the closing phenylalanine or tryptophan. The order of the fields is V gene, J gene, CDR3 protein.

>TRBV20-1|TRBJ2-5
CSADKTRRVSETQYF
>TRBV4-2|TRBJ2-3
CASSQENLPRTDTQYF
>TRBV12-3/TRBV12-4|TRBJ1-1
CASSLNGGKTEAFF
>TRBV5-1|TRBJ2-5
CASSSGGWGETQYF
>TRBV4-1|TRBJ2-3
CASSPSGGGLGDTQYF
>TRBV7-2|TRBJ2-1
CASSADRDRQFF
>TRBV10-3|TRBJ2-7
CAISEPLQEGEYF
>TRBV6-6|TRBJ2-5
CASSYSGVLTETQYF
>TRBV9|TRBJ2-7
CASSPRLAGAYEQYF
>TRBV20-1|TRBJ2-4
CSASLAEKNIQYF
>TRBV4-1|TRBJ2-1
CASSHPSGSDNEQFF
>TRBV5-5|TRBJ2-3
CASSLAVTSGGGADTQYF
>TRBV20-1|TRBJ2-3
CSARVAGVLDTQYF
>TRBV6-5|TRBJ2-2
CATWTGDTGELFF
>TRBV12-3/TRBV12-4|TRBJ2-7
CASSTLAGSSYEQYF
>TRBV20-1|TRBJ1-2
CSAPRAGSGGYTF
>TRBV24-1|TRBJ1-1
CATRTTTGTNTEAFF
>TRBV7-2|TRBJ2-1
CASTLGASGDNEQFF
>TRBV5-1|NA
CASSWGQGSNEQYF
>TRBV7-2|TRBJ2-1
CASSPFPRGDYNEQFF
>TRBV6-6|TRBJ1-4
CASSYPRTGTVNEKRFF